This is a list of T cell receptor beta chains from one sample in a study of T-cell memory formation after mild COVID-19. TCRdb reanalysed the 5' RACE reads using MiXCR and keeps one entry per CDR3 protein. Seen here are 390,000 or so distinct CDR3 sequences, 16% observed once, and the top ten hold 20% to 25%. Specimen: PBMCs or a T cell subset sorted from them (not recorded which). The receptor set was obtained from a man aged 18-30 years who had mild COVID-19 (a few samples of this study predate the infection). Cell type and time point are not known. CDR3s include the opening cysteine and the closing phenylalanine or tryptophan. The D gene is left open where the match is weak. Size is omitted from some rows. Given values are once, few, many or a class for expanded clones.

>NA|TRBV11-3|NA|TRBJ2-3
TGTGCCAGCAGCCCCTCTCAGGCAGATACGCAGTATTTT
CASSPSQADTQYF
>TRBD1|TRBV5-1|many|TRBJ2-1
TGCGCCAGCAGCTCCGGGACAGGATCCTACAATGAGCAGTTCTTC
CASSSGTGSYNEQFF
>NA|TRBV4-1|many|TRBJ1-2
TGCGCCAGCAGCCAAGTCCCTCTCCTCAGGGGCCACGCCGGTGGCTACACCTTC
CASSQVPLLRGHAGGYTF
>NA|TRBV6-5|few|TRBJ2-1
TGTGCCAGCAGCCGTCCTTTCTACAATGAGCAGTTCTTC
CASSRPFYNEQFF
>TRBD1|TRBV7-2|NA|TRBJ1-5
TGTGCCAGCAGCTCAGGGGGACGGGACAATCAGCCCCAGCATTTT
CASSSGGRDNQPQHF
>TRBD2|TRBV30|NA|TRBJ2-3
TGTGCCTTCGGGACTACCGGGACAGATACGCAGTATTTT
CAFGTTGTDTQYF
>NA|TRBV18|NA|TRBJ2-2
TGTGCCAGCTCACCACCGTCGGGGTCCGCCGGGGAGCTGTTTTTT
CASSPPSGSAGELFF
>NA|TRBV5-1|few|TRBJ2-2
TGCGCCAGCAGCTTGGGACAGATCAACACCGGGGAGCTGTTTTTT
CASSLGQINTGELFF
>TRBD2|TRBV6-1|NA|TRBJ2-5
TGTGCCAGCAGTGACGGGCGGGGGATACAAGAGACCCAGTACTTC
CASSDGRGIQETQYF
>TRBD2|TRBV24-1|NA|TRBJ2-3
TGTGCCACCGGGCAGCGGGGGTCTAGCACAGATACGCAGTATTTT
CATGQRGSSTDTQYF
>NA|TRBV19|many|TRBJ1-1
TGTGCCAGTAGTATAGTGGGCGAAGCGGTCCTGAACACTGAAGCTTTCTTT
CASSIVGEAVLNTEAFF
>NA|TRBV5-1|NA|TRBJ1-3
TGCGCCAGCAGCTTTACGAGCTCCTCTGGAAACACCATATATTTT
CASSFTSSSGNTIYF
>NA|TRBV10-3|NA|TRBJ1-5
TGTTCCATCAGCCGACAGGAGGATCAGCCCCAGCATTTT
CSISRQEDQPQHF
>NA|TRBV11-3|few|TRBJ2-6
TGTGCCAGCAGCCTCCCGGGTGCGCTCGTCTCTGGGGCCAACGTCCTGACTTTC
CASSLPGALVSGANVLTF
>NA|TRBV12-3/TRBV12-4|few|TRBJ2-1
TGTGCCAGCAGTTCCCACAATGAGCAGTTCTTC
CASSSHNEQFF
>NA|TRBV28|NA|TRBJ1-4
TGTGCCAGCACCTCCGCTGCAACTAATGAAAAACTGTTTTTT
CASTSAATNEKLFF
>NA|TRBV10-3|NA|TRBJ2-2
TGTGCCATCAGTGTACTCAACACCGGGGAGCTGTTTTTT
CAISVLNTGELFF
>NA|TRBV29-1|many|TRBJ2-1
TGCAGCGCTGTGCGCTCCTACAATGAGCAGTTCTTC
CSAVRSYNEQFF
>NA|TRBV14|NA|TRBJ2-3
TGTGCCAGCAGCCAAGGATACAGGGCCGAAGAGTGGGATACGCAGTATTTT
CASSQGYRAEEWDTQYF
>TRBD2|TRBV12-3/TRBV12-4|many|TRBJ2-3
TGTGCCAGCAATCCGGGACTAGCAACAGATACGCAGTATTTT
CASNPGLATDTQYF
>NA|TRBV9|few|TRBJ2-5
TGTGCCAGCAGCGTAGCCCACGGGGGGACCCAGTACTTC
CASSVAHGGTQYF
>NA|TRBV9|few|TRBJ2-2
TGTGCCAGCAGCGTACAGGCTCTAGCAGGGGGGGAGCTGTTTTTT
CASSVQALAGGELFF
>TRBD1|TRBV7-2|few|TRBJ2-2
TGTGCCAGCAGTACTCGACAGGGATACACCGGGGAGCTGTTTTTT
CASSTRQGYTGELFF
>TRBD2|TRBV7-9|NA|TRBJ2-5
TGTGCCAGCAGCTGGACTAGCCTTGAGACCCAGTACTTC
CASSWTSLETQYF
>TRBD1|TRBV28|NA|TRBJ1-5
TGTGCCAGCAGTGATTACGGCCAGGGGGCCACATATAGCAATCAGCCCCAGCATTTT
CASSDYGQGATYSNQPQHF
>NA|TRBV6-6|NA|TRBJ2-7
TGTGCCAGCAGTCTCGGGACTCCCATCTCCTACGAGCAGTACTTC
CASSLGTPISYEQYF
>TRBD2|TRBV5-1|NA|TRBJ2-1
TGCGCCAGCAGCGGCGACGGGGGGAGCTCCTACAATGAGCAGTTCTTC
CASSGDGGSSYNEQFF
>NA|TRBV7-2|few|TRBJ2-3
TGTGCCAGCAGCTCCCCCACTTGGCCCACAGATACGCAGTATTTT
CASSSPTWPTDTQYF
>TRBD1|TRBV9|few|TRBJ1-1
TGTGCCAGCAGCCCCACCGGGGGGGGACAGATGAACACTGAAGCTTTCTTT
CASSPTGGGQMNTEAFF
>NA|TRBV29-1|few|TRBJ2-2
TGCAGCGTTTTCGGAATCACCGGGGAGCTGTTTTTT
CSVFGITGELFF
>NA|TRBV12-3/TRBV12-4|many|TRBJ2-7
TGTGCCAGCAGCCAGGGGAACTCCTACGAGCAGTACTTC
CASSQGNSYEQYF
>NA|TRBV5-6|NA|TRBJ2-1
TGTGCCAGCAGCTTGGGTTTCGGGGTAGCGAATGAGCAGTTCTTC
CASSLGFGVANEQFF
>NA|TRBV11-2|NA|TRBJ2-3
TGTGCCAGCAGTTCGCCCTCTAGCACAGATACGCAGTATTTT
CASSSPSSTDTQYF
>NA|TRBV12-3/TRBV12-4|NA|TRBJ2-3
TGTGCCAGCAGGTCCCTTGGTGGCACAGATACGCAGTATTTT
CASRSLGGTDTQYF
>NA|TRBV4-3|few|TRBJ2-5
TGCGCCAGCAGCCAAGAGGGTTGGGACCGGTCGGAGACCCAGTACTTC
CASSQEGWDRSETQYF
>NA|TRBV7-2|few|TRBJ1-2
TGTGCCAGCAGCTTAGCCGGGTCCCTATATGGCTACACCTTC
CASSLAGSLYGYTF
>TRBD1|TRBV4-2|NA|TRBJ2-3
TGTGCCAGCAGCCAAAGGGACAGGGGCACAGATACGCAGTATTTT
CASSQRDRGTDTQYF
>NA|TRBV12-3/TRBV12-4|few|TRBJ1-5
TGTGCCAGCAGTTTTTTTGAGGGGAGCAATCAGCCCCAGCATTTT
CASSFFEGSNQPQHF
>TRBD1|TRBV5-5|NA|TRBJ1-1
TGTGCCAGCAGCCGGACAGGCGTTTCTAACACTGAAGCTTTCTTT
CASSRTGVSNTEAFF
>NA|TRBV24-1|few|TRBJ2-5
TGTGCCACCAGTGATTCCCTCAGACAAGAGACCCAGTACTTC
CATSDSLRQETQYF
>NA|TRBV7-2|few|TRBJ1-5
TGTGCCAGCTGCTTGTCGGGGAGTGGCAATCAGCCCCAGCATTTT
CASCLSGSGNQPQHF
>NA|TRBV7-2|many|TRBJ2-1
TGTGCCAGCAGCTTAAGGGGGACCAATGAGCAGTTCTTC
CASSLRGTNEQFF
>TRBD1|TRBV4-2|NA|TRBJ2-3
TGTGCCAGCAGCCAACTGCCGGGACAGGGCACAGATACGCAGTATTTT
CASSQLPGQGTDTQYF
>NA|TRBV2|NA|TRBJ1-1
TGTGCCAGCGCAGGGTTGGCTGAAGCTTTCTTT
CASAGLAEAFF
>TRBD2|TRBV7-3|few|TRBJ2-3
TGTGCCAGCAGCCCCAGCGGGAGAAGCACAGATACGCAGTATTTT
CASSPSGRSTDTQYF
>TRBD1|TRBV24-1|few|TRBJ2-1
TGTGCCACCAGTGACTCATACAGGGGGCAGTTCTTC
CATSDSYRGQFF
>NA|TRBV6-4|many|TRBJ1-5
TGTGCCAGCAGTGATCGGCCCAATCAGCCCCAGCATTTT
CASSDRPNQPQHF
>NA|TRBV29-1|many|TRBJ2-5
TGCAGCACCCAAAGGGGGGCGGAAGAGACCCAGTACTTC
CSTQRGAEETQYF
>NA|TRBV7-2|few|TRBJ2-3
TGTGCCAGCACAGGGCATTCTAGCACAGATACGCAGTATTTT
CASTGHSSTDTQYF
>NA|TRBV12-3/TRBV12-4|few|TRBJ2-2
TGTGCCAGCAGTTTAGCGCAGTGGACCGGGGAGCTGTTTTTT
CASSLAQWTGELFF
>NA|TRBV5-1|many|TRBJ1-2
TGCGCCAGCAGCCCTGTTGGGGATGGCTACACCTTC
CASSPVGDGYTF
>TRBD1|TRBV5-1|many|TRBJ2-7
TGCGCCAGCAGCTTGGGGGCAGGGGGCTACGAGCAGTACTTC
CASSLGAGGYEQYF
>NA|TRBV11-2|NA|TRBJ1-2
TGTGCCAGCAGCTTTGGGTGGGGCGAACCCTCCTATGGCTACACCTTC
CASSFGWGEPSYGYTF
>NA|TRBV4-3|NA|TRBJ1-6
TGCGCCAGCAGCCTGCAAGGGTCGTATTCACCCCTCCACTTT
CASSLQGSYSPLHF
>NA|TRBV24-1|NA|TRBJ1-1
TGTGCCACCAGTGATTCCGTCGGGAACACTGAAGCTTTCTTT
CATSDSVGNTEAFF
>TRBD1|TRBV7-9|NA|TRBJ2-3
TGTGCCAGCATCGGGACAGGGAGCACAGATACGCAGTATTTT
CASIGTGSTDTQYF
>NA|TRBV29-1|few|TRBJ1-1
TGCAGCGTGAGGGACGGAACGAACACTGAAGCTTTCTTT
CSVRDGTNTEAFF